This entry lists 29 T cell receptor beta chains sequenced from one sample in a study of human T cells and chemical hapten exposure. Sample time point: pre-sensitization, week 0. Treatment: therapeutic diphenylcyclopropenone sensitization with weekly scalp DPC. TCRdb redid the calling of the RACE reads with MiXCR, one entry per CDR3 protein. The sample has approximately 370,000 distinct CDR3 sequences, approximately 5% seen once. The sequences come from whole blood, collected in connection with sensitization to the hapten diphenylcyclopropenone (DPC). The source of these receptors is a woman between 18 and 29 years old with alopecia areata. Some clones in this sample may be carry-over from other donors' samples.

This clonotype was counted many times. V usage is TRBV4-3 and J usage is TRBJ1-2; 7 nucleotides agree with TRBD1. V shed 1 base, J shed 5 bases, and the junction held 7 bases outside the gene matches. Germline assignment: CDR1 LGHNA and CDR2 YSLEER. The CDR3 extends over 15 amino acids. CDR3 loop: CASSQGAGGEYGYTF. CDR3 bases: TGCGCCAGCAGCCAAGGGGCAGGGGGGGAATATGGCTACACCTTC.

This rearrangement joins TRBV3-1 to TRBJ1-1; D is possibly TRBD1 (5 bases). CDR3 length equals 15 residues. V was shortened by 1 base and J by 5 bases, with 14 bases between the two germline ends. Germline V lookup: CDR1 LGHDT, CDR2 YNNKEL (reference sequence). The CDR3 DNA follows: TGTGCCAGCAGCCAAGTCATACACGGGGGAACTGAAGCTTTCTTT. This encodes CASSQVIHGGTEAFF. Full variable domain (rest looked up from reference TRBV3-1 and TRBJ1-1): DTAVSQTPKYLVTQMGNDKSIKCEQNLGHDTMYWYKQDSKKFLKIMFSYNNKELIINETVPNRFSPKSPDKAHLNLHINSLELGDSAVYFCASSQVIHGGTEAFFGQGTRLTVV.

This chain connects TRBV28 to TRBJ1-2, with D unresolved. Germline V gene sequence: CDR1 MDHEN, CDR2 SYDVKM. The V end was cut by 3 bases, the J end by 3 bases, with 14 bases between. The CDR3 covers 15 residues. CDR3 sequence reads: CASSFSMVKDYGYTF. CDR3 in DNA: TGTGCCAGCAGTTTCTCTATGGTAAAGGACTATGGCTACACCTTC.

A few counts support this clonotype. This chain links TRBV13 with TRBJ1-6; 7 bases line up with TRBD1. The CDR3 is 14 residues long. Per the germline V gene, CDR1 is PRHDT and CDR2 is FYEKMQ (reference sequence). The trim removed 2 bases at V and 7 bases at J, leaving 2 bases unmatched. For the CDR3, the DNA is TGTGCCAGCAGCTTAAACAGGGGAAATTCACCCCTCCACTTT. This gives the protein CASSLNRGNSPLHF.

This chain links TRBV6-2 or TRBV6-3 with TRBJ2-2, with D hard to call. The V end lost 5 bases, the J end lost 9 bases, and 10 bases lay between the germline ends. This CDR3 contains 12 residues. In germline, CDR1 is MNHEY, CDR2 SVGEGT. The CDR3 DNA reads as TGTGCCAGCAGTCCCCTTGCCCGGGAGCTGTTTTTT. Protein: CASSPLARELFF.

This clonotype appeared many times. The CDR3: CASSSRQKNSYEQYF. For the CDR3, the DNA is TGTGCCAGCAGTTCCCGACAGAAAAACTCCTACGAGCAGTACTTC. The chain combines TRBV27 with TRBJ2-7; tentatively, D is TRBD1 (5 bases). The CDR3 is 15 amino acids. The germline gives CDR1 MNHEY, CDR2 SMNVEV (reference sequence). V gave up 4 bases and J gave up 0 bases, with 13 bases separating them.

This clonotype was seen only a few times. This sequence joins TRBV6-1 and TRBJ1-3; D gene ambiguous. The CDR3 spans 16 residues. Germline V lookup: CDR1 MNHNS, CDR2 SASEGT. Between the trimmed V and J ends, which lost 8 bases and 0 bases, there was a span of 17 bases. The CDR3 nucleotides read TGTGCCAGCCCCCGAGGCCAGGACCTCTCTGGAAACACCATATATTTT. Amino acid sequence: CASPRGQDLSGNTIYF.

The chain links TRBV25-1 to TRBJ2-2; D is unclear. This CDR3 is 15 amino acids long. The germline V gene encodes CDR1 MGHDK and CDR2 SYGVNS. V lost 2 bases to trimming and J lost 3 bases, with 10 bases between them. CDR3 region: CASSERGVHTGELFF. In DNA form, the CDR3 reads TGTGCCAGCAGTGAACGAGGAGTGCACACCGGGGAGCTGTTTTTT.

Only a few counts were recorded for this clonotype. The V call is TRBV28, the J call TRBJ1-1; no reliable D call. The CDR3 has 16 residues. The V end lost 5 bases, the J end lost 3 bases, and 19 bases lay between the germline ends. Germline CDR1 MDHEN, CDR2 SYDVKM. The CDR3 coding sequence is TGTGCCAGCAGTCCGTGGGTGGACTCGGCCTACACTGAAGCTTTCTTT. Translated: CASSPWVDSAYTEAFF.

This clonotype was counted only a few times. This chain connects TRBV9 to TRBJ2-7; 11 bases map to TRBD1. This CDR3 has 15 residues. The germline CDR1 and CDR2 sequences are SGDLS and YYNGEE. With V trimmed by 2 bases and J by 2 bases, 3 bases remained unmatched. CDR3 loop: CASSVAGQGAYEQYF. The CDR3 DNA reads TGTGCCAGCAGCGTGGCGGGACAGGGGGCCTACGAGCAGTACTTC.

The CDR3 protein is CASSLVPLAGATDTQYF. Here the CDR3 DNA reads TGTGCCAGCAGCTTGGTCCCACTAGCGGGGGCCACAGATACGCAGTATTTT. The V gene is TRBV5-6, the J gene TRBJ2-3, with TRBD2 identical over 11 bases. This CDR3 region has 17 residues. Looked up from germline, CDR1 is SGHDT and CDR2 is YYEEEE. With 0 bases clipped from V and 2 bases from J, the junction kept 5 bases outside the gene matches.

This clonotype was seen at least ten times. CDR3 sequence: CASSRGGANVLTF. The CDR3, as DNA: TGTGCCAGCAGTCGTGGGGGGGCCAACGTCCTGACTTTC. The chain combines TRBV6-2 or TRBV6-3 with TRBJ2-6; no reliable D call. V lost 5 bases, J lost 4 bases, and 6 bases lay in between. Germline loops: CDR1 MNHEY, CDR2 SVGEGT. There are 13 residues in the CDR3.

This clonotype came up a few times. This rearrangement joins TRBV7-2 to TRBJ1-1; tentative D call: TRBD1 (6 bases). The CDR3 covers 14 residues. Germline CDR1 reads SGHTA; CDR2 reads FQGNSA. V was shortened by 4 bases and J by 7 bases, with 16 bases between the two germline ends. CDR3 region: CASSSTSGEVEAFF. CDR3 nucleotide sequence: TGTGCCAGCAGCTCTACCTCAGGGGAGGTTGAAGCTTTCTTT.

The table lists this clonotype with a few counts. This sequence joins TRBV7-6 and TRBJ2-3; D call uncertain. The CDR3 has 14 residues. Trimming removed 5 bases from V and 1 base from J, with 10 bases in between. Per germline, CDR1 SGHVS and CDR2 FNYEAQ. CDR3 protein: CASSESPGTDTQYF. CDR3 DNA: TGTGCCAGCAGCGAATCACCCGGCACAGATACGCAGTATTTT.

This chain connects TRBV28 to TRBJ2-7, with D perhaps matching TRBD1 (5 bases). Germline-derived CDR1 and CDR2 are MDHEN and SYDVKM. The CDR3 extends over 15 amino acids. Deletions cut 4 bases from V and 5 bases from J, with 18 bases between. CDR3 nucleotide sequence: TGTGCCAGCAGTTCCGTTGACAGAACCTCGGACGAGCAGTACTTC. The encoded protein is CASSSVDRTSDEQYF.

The chain joins TRBV29-1 to TRBJ1-1, with a tentative D call TRBD1 (5 bases). Germline lookup yields CDR1 SQVTM and CDR2 ANQGSEA. V dropped 8 bases and J dropped 5 bases, with 15 bases sitting between them. This CDR3 has 12 residues. CDR3 region: CSHTGGGTEAFF. The CDR3 DNA is TGCAGCCACACAGGTGGGGGAACTGAAGCTTTCTTT.

The chain has TRBV7-2 and TRBJ2-3; D possibly corresponds to TRBD1 (6 bases). Germline values: CDR1 SGHTA, CDR2 FQGNSA. The CDR3 has 15 amino acids. Trimming cost V 4 bases and J 2 bases, with 13 bases left between them. The CDR3 is CASSSSTGDTDTQYF. DNA for the CDR3: TGTGCCAGCAGCTCATCGACAGGCGACACAGATACGCAGTATTTT.

As to this clonotype: Likely a read error: the CDR3 ends without its conserved phenylalanine or tryptophan. The rearrangement joins TRBV6-5 to TRBJ1-2; D perhaps matches TRBD1 (5 bases). V lost 5 bases, J lost 4 bases, and 20 bases lay in between. The CDR3 is 16 amino acids. Germline loops: CDR1 MNHEY, CDR2 SVGAGI. For the CDR3, the DNA is TGTGCCAGCAGTCCCCCTACCCAGGGCGGTAGCTATGGCTACACCCTC. It specifies CASSPPTQGGSYGYTL.

The chain couples TRBV29-1 to TRBJ2-2; 11 nucleotides match TRBD2. V trimming: 4 bases; J trimming: 7 bases; junction bases outside the gene matches: 11. The CDR3 runs to 16 residues. The germline CDR1 and CDR2 sequences are SQVTM and ANQGSEA. The CDR3 DNA sequence: TGCAGCGTTGTCCTAGCGGGGGGTTCCGCGATCGGGGAGCTGTTTTTT. It yields the protein CSVVLAGGSAIGELFF.

This clonotype has ten or more counts. The genes are TRBV7-2 and TRBJ2-5; 11 bases are a match to TRBD1. The germline V gene encodes CDR1 SGHTA and CDR2 FQGNSA. The CDR3 is 17 amino acids. Trimming took 1 base from V and 2 from J; bases not matched to a gene: 6. CDR3 sequence: CASSLGSWDRGQETQYF. CDR3 sequence (DNA): TGTGCCAGCAGCTTAGGTAGCTGGGACAGGGGGCAAGAGACCCAGTACTTC.

This clonotype was counted between two and nine times. The J gene is TRBJ1-6, the V gene TRBV5-1, with a tentative D call TRBD1 (5 bases). Germline CDR1 SGHRS, CDR2 YFSETQ. This CDR3 is built from 15 residues. The germline V and J ends were trimmed by 0 bases and 8 bases, with 12 bases remaining between them. This CDR3 reads CASSLVAREHSPLHF. As DNA, the CDR3 is TGCGCCAGCAGCTTGGTGGCCAGGGAACATTCACCCCTCCACTTT. The full variable domain, its missing parts supplied by reference TRBV5-1 and TRBJ1-6, is KAGVTQTPRYLIKTRGQQVTLSCSPISGHRSVSWYQQTPGQGLQFLFEYFSETQRNKGNFPGRFSGRQFSNSRSEMNVSTLELGDSALYLCASSLVAREHSPLHFGNGTRLTVT.

This clonotype was seen only a few times. The rearrangement links TRBV7-9 to TRBJ1-4, with D unclear. The CDR3 is 16 amino acids. Trimming left V 0 bases short and J 8 bases short, with 16 bases between. Per the germline V gene, CDR1 is SEHNR and CDR2 is FQNEAQ (reference sequence). CDR3 sequence: CASSLASSFIPEKLFF. CDR3 in DNA: TGTGCCAGCAGCTTAGCGTCGAGCTTCATTCCGGAAAAACTGTTTTTT.

This clonotype was detected only a few times. The rearrangement links TRBV18 to TRBJ2-1; 13 nucleotides align to TRBD2. The CDR3 loop spans 16 amino acids. Germline V gives CDR1 KGHSH, CDR2 LQKENI. V shed 4 bases, J shed 10 bases, and the junction held 10 bases outside the gene matches. CDR3 sequence: CASSLSGTSGVDEQFF. Written as DNA, the CDR3 is TGTGCCAGCTCACTTTCCGGGACTAGCGGGGTCGACGAGCAGTTCTTC.

This clonotype was observed a handful of times. The V gene is TRBV20-1, the J gene TRBJ1-5; 7 bases are a match to TRBD1. V dropped 6 bases and J dropped 2; count of bases not matched to a gene: 7. This CDR3 has 14 residues. Germline CDR1 DFQATT, CDR2 SNEGSKA (reference sequence). In DNA form, the CDR3 reads TGCAGTGCGCCTATCGGGACAGGCAATCAGCCCCAGCATTTT. Protein product: CSAPIGTGNQPQHF.

In its sample, this clonotype was seen many times. The V and J genes are TRBV7-9 and TRBJ1-1; a weak D match, TRBD1 (5 bases). The CDR3 consists of 14 residues. Germline-derived CDR1 and CDR2 are SEHNR and FQNEAQ (reference sequence). Trimming took 6 bases from V and 1 from J, leaving 12 bases between them. The CDR3 loop is CASRDKTGNTEAFF. The CDR3 region has the DNA TGTGCCAGCAGGGACAAAACAGGGAACACTGAAGCTTTCTTT.

This clonotype appeared many times. The chain employs TRBV20-1 and TRBJ2-7; possible D gene TRBD1, 7 bases. The CDR3 runs to 15 residues. Germline CDR1 DFQATT, CDR2 SNEGSKA (reference sequence). V gave up 0 bases and J gave up 5 bases, with 17 bases separating them. The CDR3 loop reads CSARDWRGQDDEQYF. The CDR3 region has the DNA TGCAGTGCTAGAGATTGGAGGGGGCAGGACGACGAGCAGTACTTC.

This sequence joins TRBV27 and TRBJ1-6; D gene unclear. Germline V gene data show CDR1 as MNHEY and CDR2 as SMNVEV (reference sequence). The CDR3 totals 17 residues. With 4 bases removed from V and 4 bases from J, the gap between germline ends came to 17 bases. CDR3 in amino acids: CASSSRGLLGYNSPLHF. CDR3 nucleotides: TGTGCCAGCAGTTCCCGCGGTTTATTAGGTTATAATTCACCCCTCCACTTT.

At least ten counts were recorded for this clonotype. This chain links TRBV7-9 with TRBJ1-1, with 7 nucleotides matching TRBD1. Germline-derived CDR1 and CDR2 are SEHNR and FQNEAQ (reference sequence). The junction had 11 bases not matched to a gene; V was cut back by 3 bases and J by 4 bases. The CDR3 contains 16 residues. CDR3 sequence: CASSLTGLKFSTEAFF. The CDR3, as DNA: TGTGCCAGCAGCTTGACAGGGCTTAAGTTTAGCACTGAAGCTTTCTTT.

In this sample, this clonotype turned up many times. The rearrangement links TRBV27 to TRBJ2-6, with TRBD1 identical over 10 bases. The germline CDR1 and CDR2 sequences are MNHEY and SMNVEV (reference sequence). Losses at the gene ends were 5 bases for V and 2 bases for J; bases not matched to a gene: 6. The CDR3 runs to 17 residues. The CDR3, as DNA: TGTGCCAGCAGTCCCCGGACAGGGGGTACTGGGGCCAACGTCCTGACTTTC. This sequence encodes CASSPRTGGTGANVLTF.